This record covers a single T cell receptor beta chain. Its antigen is currently unknown. The junction departs from the called germline gene at one end, perhaps through a read error. This CDR3 contains 14 residues. From germline, CDR1 is MNHEY and CDR2 SVGAGI. This entry belongs to a study of radiotherapy plus CTLA-4 blockade in lung cancer. Study results and caveats: Among reported predictors of response, early blood T cell clone dynamics with interferon-beta performed best.

The data were produced by immunoSEQ multiplex PCR, yet TCRdb's version contains in-frame clones alone and is incomplete. The sample holds 75,000 to 95,000 clones, roughly 78% seen once. The rearrangement joins TRBV6-5 to TRBJ1-2; D gene uncertain. The sequence came from a human donor with non-small cell lung cancer that progressed on radiotherapy plus ipilimumab. The starting material was peripheral blood, obtained from a patient treated with radiotherapy plus ipilimumab. The CDR3 coding sequence is TGTGCCAGCAGTCCCCTGGCCCTTAACTATGGTTACACCTTC. This codes for CASSPLALNYGYTF.